The 19 T cell receptor beta chains presented below share a single source sample, sequenced in a study of blood T cell repertoires in COVID-19. Sequenced by immunoSEQ multiplex PCR; TCRdb stores in-frame clones only, minus some. The data hold approximately 280,000 clones, with roughly 86% observed a single time. The sequenced material came from PBMCs or T cells enriched from blood (not recorded which). These receptors originate from a woman aged 55-75 years who had recovered from COVID-19.

This rearrangement joins TRBV30 to TRBJ1-1; maybe TRBD1 (5 bases). Deletions cut 0 bases from V and 4 bases from J, with 12 bases between. Germline loops: CDR1 GTSNPN, CDR2 SVGIG (reference sequence). This CDR3 contains 14 residues. The CDR3 DNA reads as TGTGCCTGGAGTGTGGGAGTGGGGGGCACTGAAGCTTTCTTT. It is translated as CAWSVGVGGTEAFF.

The gene calls are TRBV30 and TRBJ1-2; D might be TRBD1 (5 bases). Germline CDR1 reads GTSNPN; CDR2 reads SVGIG (reference sequence). The CDR3 has 14 amino acids. The V end was cut by 0 bases, the J end by 5 bases, with 13 bases between. DNA for the CDR3: TGTGCCTGGAGTGTCAAGGGGATGCCGTATGGCTACACCTTC. Protein product: CAWSVKGMPYGYTF.

The chain recombines TRBV27 with TRBJ1-5; D gene ambiguous. The CDR3 extends over 14 amino acids. Germline CDR1 MNHEY, CDR2 SMNVEV (reference sequence). V shed 7 bases and J shed 4 bases, with 14 bases lying between them. The CDR3 loop reads CASKLRSGNQPQHF. Written as DNA, the CDR3 is TGTGCCAGCAAACTCAGGTCTGGTAATCAGCCCCAGCATTTT.

The chain employs TRBV18 and TRBJ2-3; 10 bases align to TRBD1. J gave up 1 base and V 6 bases, and 7 bases lay outside the gene matches. This CDR3 has 16 amino acids. The germline V gene has CDR1 KGHSH and CDR2 LQKENI. The chain's CDR3 is CASSQDRGRGTDTQYF. DNA of the CDR3: TGTGCCAGCTCCCAAGACAGGGGGCGAGGCACAGATACGCAGTATTTT. Looking up the rest from reference TRBV18 and TRBJ2-3 gives the full variable domain: NAGVMQNPRHLVRRRGQEARLRCSPMKGHSHVYWYRQLPEEGLKFMVYLQKENIIDESGMPKERFSAEFPKEGPSILRIQQVVRGDSAAYFCASSQDRGRGTDTQYFGPGTRLTVL.

The genes are TRBV7-9 and TRBJ2-7; D is uncertain. Germline CDR1 and CDR2: SEHNR and FQNEAQ (reference sequence). The CDR3 extends over 13 amino acids. V was cut by 1 base and J by 7 bases, with 11 bases left in between. This chain's CDR3 is CASSLDPVEEQYF. The CDR3, as DNA: TGTGCCAGCAGCTTAGACCCTGTAGAAGAGCAGTACTTC.

The rearrangement uses TRBV21-1 and TRBJ1-6; the table names TRBD1, a call not compared with the DNA. TRBV21-1 is noted as a pseudogene. The CDR3 is 15 residues long. The CDR3 spells CASSQRQHYNSPLHF. In DNA, the CDR3 is TGTGCCAGCAGTCAGAGACAGCATTATAATTCACCCCTCCACTTT.

V gene TRBV11-3 combines with J gene TRBJ1-4; TRBD1 agrees at 11 bases. The CDR3 length is 17 residues. Germline V CDR1 and CDR2: SGHNT, YENEEA. Trimming removed 5 bases from V and 0 bases from J; junction bases left unmatched: 5. The CDR3 nucleotides read TGTGCCAGCAGCCCTCCGGGACAGGGGGCAACTAATGAAAAACTGTTTTTT. As protein: CASSPPGQGATNEKLFF. Combining the CDR3 with reference TRBV11-3 and TRBJ1-4 gives the whole variable domain EAGVVQSPRYKIIEKKQPVAFWCNPISGHNTLYWYLQNLGQGPELLIRYENEEAVDDSQLPKDRFSAERLKGVDSTLKIQPAELGDSAVYLCASSPPGQGATNEKLFFGSGTQLSVL.

A few counts support this clone. The chain links TRBV18 to TRBJ2-2, with TRBD2 matching over 12 bases. The CDR3 length is 16 residues. Germline V lookup: CDR1 KGHSH, CDR2 LQKENI. J gave up 4 bases and V 3 bases, and 3 bases lay outside the gene matches. CDR3 region: CASSPRTSGTTGELFF. CDR3 DNA sequence: TGTGCCAGCTCACCCCGGACTAGCGGGACCACCGGGGAGCTGTTTTTT.

This chain links TRBV6-5 with TRBJ1-4; a possible D gene is TRBD1 (5 bases). V lost 5 bases and J lost 6, with 10 bases in between. This CDR3 is built from 13 residues. The germline V gene has CDR1 MNHEY and CDR2 SVGAGI. CDR3 sequence reads: CASSRTKYEKLFF. Here the CDR3 DNA reads TGTGCCAGCAGTAGGACAAAGTATGAAAAACTGTTTTTT.

The chain carries TRBV19 and TRBJ1-1; a possible D gene is TRBD1 (6 bases). This CDR3 is built from 14 residues. Germline V gene sequence: CDR1 LNHDA, CDR2 SQIVND (reference sequence). The V end was cut by 6 bases, the J end by 5 bases, with 16 bases between. The CDR3, as DNA: TGTGCCAGTAGGGGGCCAGGGGAGTTGACTGAAGCTTTCTTT. It specifies CASRGPGELTEAFF.

The chain links TRBV18 to TRBJ1-2; 8 bases match TRBD1. The germline V gene has CDR1 KGHSH and CDR2 LQKENI. Losses at the gene ends were 5 bases for V and 8 bases for J; bases not matched to a gene: 10. The CDR3 is made up of 14 amino acids. The CDR3: CASSVSWDRSGYTF. The CDR3 DNA follows: TGTGCCAGCTCAGTTAGCTGGGACAGGTCCGGCTACACCTTC. Full variable domain (remainder filled in from reference TRBV18 and TRBJ1-2): NAGVMQNPRHLVRRRGQEARLRCSPMKGHSHVYWYRQLPEEGLKFMVYLQKENIIDESGMPKERFSAEFPKEGPSILRIQQVVRGDSAAYFCASSVSWDRSGYTFGSGTRLTVV.

J is TRBJ1-1 and V is TRBV2; D is ambiguous. V lost 1 base to trimming and J lost 11 bases, with 14 bases between them. Germline values: CDR1 SNHLY, CDR2 FYNNEI. This CDR3 comprises 13 residues. CDR3 DNA: TGTGCCAGCAGTGAAGGGCAATCTTTATCGGCTTTCTTT. Its translation: CASSEGQSLSAFF.

The J gene is TRBJ1-1, the V gene TRBV9; D gene uncertain. This CDR3 spans 13 amino acids. V lost 3 bases to trimming and J lost 1 base, with 7 bases between them. The germline V gene has CDR1 SGDLS and CDR2 YYNGEE. The DNA of the CDR3 is TGTGCCAGCAGCGAGGACTGGAACACTGAAGCTTTCTTT. Translation gives CASSEDWNTEAFF. Full variable domain (missing parts from reference TRBV9 and TRBJ1-1): DSGVTQTPKHLITATGQRVTLRCSPRSGDLSVYWYQQSLDQGLQFLIQYYNGEERAKGNILERFSAQQFPDLHSELNLSSLELGDSALYFCASSEDWNTEAFFGQGTRLTVV.

The chain is built from TRBV18 and TRBJ2-2, with 15 nucleotides matching TRBD2. CDR1 is KGHSH and CDR2 is LQKENI in the germline V gene. Unmatched junction bases numbered 6, after V lost 1 base and J lost 6 bases. This CDR3 region has 18 residues. The CDR3 bases are TGTGCCAGCTCACCACTTCTCGGACTAGCGGGAGGGCCCGGGGAGCTGTTTTTT. It encodes CASSPLLGLAGGPGELFF.

The J gene is TRBJ2-7, the V gene TRBV9; possible D gene TRBD2, 5 bases. The CDR3 loop spans 16 amino acids. The germline CDR1 and CDR2 sequences are SGDLS and YYNGEE. The V end lost 0 bases, the J end lost 4 bases, and 17 bases lay between the germline ends. The CDR3 DNA is TGTGCCAGCAGCGTAGATTCGGGGAACAGTTTTTACGAGCAGTACTTC. It encodes CASSVDSGNSFYEQYF. The variable domain in full, completed from reference TRBV9 and TRBJ2-7, reads DSGVTQTPKHLITATGQRVTLRCSPRSGDLSVYWYQQSLDQGLQFLIQYYNGEERAKGNILERFSAQQFPDLHSELNLSSLELGDSALYFCASSVDSGNSFYEQYFGPGTRLTVT.

The V gene is TRBV2, the J gene TRBJ2-1, with 14 nucleotides matching TRBD2. The germline V gene has CDR1 SNHLY and CDR2 FYNNEI. Trimming took 4 bases from V and 2 from J; bases not matched to a gene: 1. This CDR3 comprises 16 residues. This chain's CDR3 is CASSGLAGGTYNEQFF. The DNA for the CDR3 is TGTGCCAGCAGTGGACTAGCGGGGGGGACCTACAATGAGCAGTTCTTC.

This clone was recorded a few times. This chain joins TRBV28 and TRBJ1-1, with 9 bases matching TRBD1. CDR1 is MDHEN and CDR2 is SYDVKM in the germline V gene. With 5 bases clipped from V and 3 bases from J, the junction kept 4 bases outside the gene matches. There are 14 residues in the CDR3. This CDR3 reads CASSQTGGDTEAFF. CDR3 DNA sequence: TGTGCCAGCAGTCAAACAGGGGGCGACACTGAAGCTTTCTTT.

The chain has TRBV18 and TRBJ1-2; maybe TRBD1 (5 bases). The CDR3 sequence is 12 residues long. V was cut by 3 bases and J by 7 bases, with 9 bases left in between. CDR1 and CDR2 (germline): KGHSH, LQKENI. The CDR3 is CASSPRVGGYTF. In DNA, the CDR3 is TGTGCCAGCTCACCCAGGGTCGGTGGCTACACCTTC.

The chain combines TRBV7-6 with TRBJ1-1, with 11 bases lining up with TRBD1. V lost 4 bases to trimming and J lost 7 bases; unmatched junction nucleotides: 17. CDR3 length: 18 amino acids. Germline V gives CDR1 SGHVS, CDR2 FNYEAQ. DNA for the CDR3: TGTGCCAGCAGCTCAAGGGACAGGGGGGGGGAGAGTCCAATTGAAGCTTTCTTT. This gives the protein CASSSRDRGGESPIEAFF.